This T cell receptor (beta chain) was sequenced for a study of blood T cell repertoires in COVID-19. Study background: Acute-phase and convalescent COVID-19 samples originated in the United States, Italy and Spain.

Per germline, CDR1 GTSNPN and CDR2 SVGIG (reference sequence). The CDR3 is 16 amino acids. J gave up 5 bases and V 1 base, and 10 bases lay outside the gene matches. How the authors handled the data: Nucleated cell number was recorded as an estimate derived from reference gene primer amplification. Data came from immunoSEQ multiplex PCR; TCRdb stores just in-frame clones and leaves some out. The D gene and trimming were derived from the DNA, and the V and J assignments and clone size from that table. The sample has just under 45,000 clones, approximately 88% seen once. Material: peripheral blood. The source of this sequence is a woman aged 40 to 50 with acute or convalescent COVID-19. The rearrangement uses TRBV30 and TRBJ1-5; 8 bases agree with TRBD1. The CDR3: CAWSAPDRGVYQPQHF. As DNA, the CDR3 is TGTGCCTGGAGTGCTCCAGACAGGGGAGTTTATCAGCCCCAGCATTTT.